This T cell receptor beta chain stems from a study of Graves' ophthalmopathy and Graves' hyperthyroidism. This clonotype was observed a handful of times. CDR1 and CDR2 from the germline V gene are SGDLS and YYNGEE. V was pared by 3 bases and J by 7 bases, with 10 bases between. This CDR3 region has 13 residues. TCR beta CDR3 regions were amplified from RNA transcripts. The library came from an HTBI-primed first-round RT-PCR and a second-round multiplex PCR. TCRdb passed the multiplex PCR reads through MiXCR, listing each CDR3 protein once. The sample gives over a million distinct CDR3 sequences, approximately 35% of which show up once; 11% is in the top ten.

The sequence came from an adult man with Graves' hyperthyroidism. Material: peripheral blood or thyroid tissue (not recorded which). The genes are TRBV9 and TRBJ2-2, with D unresolved. CDR3 in amino acids: CASSEGPGGELFF. For the CDR3, the DNA is TGTGCCAGCAGCGAAGGACCCGGCGGGGAGCTGTTTTTT.